This T cell receptor (beta chain) is from a study of blood T cell repertoires in COVID-19 (dated by TCRdb to the early 2020s). Describing the broader study: The collaborator samples originated in the United States, Italy and Spain and spanned the acute and convalescent phases of COVID-19. The prospective study material was composed of cDNA or gDNA derived from T cells, B-cell-depleted T cells, or PBMCs. The dataset comprised deeply sampled blood TCRbeta repertoires from subjects exposed to, actively infected with, or recovered from COVID-19. The repertoires were made available in a free public database intended to serve as a resource for research on the immune response to SARS-CoV-2. Samples came from the ongoing ImmuneRACE study (first 160 participants) plus 1,254 subjects from 6 global collaborators. Nearly every sample came with metadata listing a de-identified subject ID, COVID-19 status, age in years and sex. Where available, HLA class I and class II types were taken from metadata supplied by the sample provider and were not determined by assay-based typing. General conclusions and limits of the study: How much clinical and demographic metadata was included differed by source and by participant, and the metadata was provided uncurated.

The immunoSEQ Assay, a bias-controlled multiplex PCR, was used to amplify TCRbeta CDR3 regions from genomic DNA. As for the authors' bioinformatics: The number of nucleated cells in each sample was estimated from the amplification of reference gene primers within the assay. To quantify the absolute abundance of each unique TCRbeta CDR3 rearrangement, sequence reads were collapsed and filtered. For each sample, productive Simpson clonality was calculated as the square root of Simpson's diversity index across productive rearrangements. TCRdb took this table from immuneACCESS and kept in-frame rearrangements with V and J called. Such tables lack part of the clones; where checked against another copy, unresolved V genes explain under half of the gap, and the rest is unexplained. V and J calls and clone size follow that table, whereas D and trimming were derived from the DNA. The sample data list approximately 350,000 clones, and roughly four fifths of these were observed just once. The biggest ten clones account for 5% to 5.5% of the sample.

Participants in the prospective study were enrolled through a virtual design, were aged 18 to 89 years, and lived in 24 United States geographic areas. In the prospective study, cohorts were assigned on the basis of participant-reported clinical history obtained from a screening survey and a study questionnaire. Recovered participants in ImmuneRACE Cohort 3 were defined as having two consecutive negative NP/OP PCR tests, clearance from a healthcare professional, or resolution of symptoms. In the prospective study, mobile phlebotomists collected whole blood, serum and a nasopharyngeal or oropharyngeal swab from each participant. Prospective study participants could optionally give additional blood draws and questionnaires over an approximately two-month period. Before DNA extraction, blood samples from the prospective study were shipped at room temperature or frozen. Deletion took 4 bases off V and 6 bases off J, with a span of 18 bases between the germline ends. According to the germline V gene (reference sequence), CDR1 reads SEHNR and CDR2 reads FQNEAQ. The CDR3 has 15 amino acids, counting the end cysteine and phenylalanine. Just the 45-base CDR3 DNA is kept, in frame starting at base 1.

As for this clone: Its antigen is currently not known. Base qualities are missing; no much larger clone stands one base away.

This sequence was found in a woman aged 45-65 years who had recovered from COVID-19. The chain links TRBV7-9 with TRBJ1-1; a tentative D match to TRBD1 spans 5 bases. Sequencing was performed on PBMCs or T cells enriched from blood (not recorded which). The nucleotides read TGTGCCAGCAGCTCCAAACGGTCAGGGTTACCTGAAGCTTTCTTT. It translates to CASSSKRSGLPEAFF.